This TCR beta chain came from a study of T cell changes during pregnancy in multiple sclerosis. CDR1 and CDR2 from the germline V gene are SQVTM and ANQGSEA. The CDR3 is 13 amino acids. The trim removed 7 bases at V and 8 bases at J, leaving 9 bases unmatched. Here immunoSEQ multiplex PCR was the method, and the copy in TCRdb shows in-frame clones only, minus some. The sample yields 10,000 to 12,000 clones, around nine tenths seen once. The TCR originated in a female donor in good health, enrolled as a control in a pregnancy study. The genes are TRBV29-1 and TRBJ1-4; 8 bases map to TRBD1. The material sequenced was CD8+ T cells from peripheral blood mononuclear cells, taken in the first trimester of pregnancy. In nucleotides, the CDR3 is TGCAGCGGCCAGGGGGCAGGGGGAGAAAAACTGTTTTTT. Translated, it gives CSGQGAGGEKLFF.